This T cell receptor beta chain stems from a study of response to subunit inactivated influenza vaccine (dated 2018 in TCRdb). As for the study more broadly: Deep quantitative T cell receptor repertoire profiling was used in the study to track responses to a trivalent subunit inactivated influenza vaccine.

This clonotype was counted at least ten times. The clone's antigen remains unknown. Base qualities are not recorded, but no much larger clone differs from it by a single base. Library preparation employed RT-PCR. Sequencer: Illumina HiSeq 2500. TCRdb cleaned the public reads at Q25 with fastp, built clones with MiXCR and kept in-frame beta chains. Rows are unified per CDR3 protein, each entry keeping the most common DNA and genes. The sample includes fewer than 600,000 distinct CDR3 sequences, with under 8.5% observed a single time. Clones ranked in the top ten supply roughly 14% of the sample. V is clipped by 8 bases and J by 4 bases, and the sequence between their germline boundaries is 9 bases long. From cysteine to phenylalanine, the CDR3 is 12 amino acids long. Only the CDR3 part of the read is kept: 36 bases, read in frame from the first base. Via the germline V gene, CDR1 is SNHLY and CDR2 FYNNEI.

Results the study describes overall, beyond this receptor: The authors proposed that each seasonal influenza vaccination may bring in only a limited number of new T cells.

Source: PBMCs from blood, taken around 25 months after vaccination. The sequence joins TRBV2 to TRBJ1-5; the D gene remains uncertain. The receptor's source is a man between 50 and 69 years old who received an inactivated influenza vaccine. Donor details come from another sample of the same person, matched by shared clones. The sequenced DNA is TGTGCCAGCGGACCCGGTAATCAGCCCCAGCATTTT. Its amino acids are CASGPGNQPQHF.